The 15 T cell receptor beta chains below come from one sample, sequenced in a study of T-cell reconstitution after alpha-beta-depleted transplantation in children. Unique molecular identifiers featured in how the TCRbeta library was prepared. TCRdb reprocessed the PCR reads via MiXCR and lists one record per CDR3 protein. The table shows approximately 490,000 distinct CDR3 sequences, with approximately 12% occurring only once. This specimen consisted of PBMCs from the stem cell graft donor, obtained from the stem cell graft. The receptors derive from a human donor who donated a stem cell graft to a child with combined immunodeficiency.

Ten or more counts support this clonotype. The CDR3 region is CASTTGLAGRETQYF. The CDR3 coding sequence is TGTGCCAGCACTACGGGACTAGCGGGACGAGAGACCCAGTACTTC. The V call is TRBV12-3 or TRBV12-4, the J call TRBJ2-5, with 13 positions matching TRBD2. The J segment lost 4 bases and the V segment lost 7 bases, leaving 6 bases of the junction unmatched. The CDR3 has 15 amino acids.

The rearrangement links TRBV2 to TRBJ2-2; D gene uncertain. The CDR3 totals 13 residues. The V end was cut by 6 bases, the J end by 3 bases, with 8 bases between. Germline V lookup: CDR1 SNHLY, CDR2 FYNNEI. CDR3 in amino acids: CASRKEDTGELFF. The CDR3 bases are TGTGCCAGCAGGAAAGAAGACACCGGGGAGCTGTTTTTT.

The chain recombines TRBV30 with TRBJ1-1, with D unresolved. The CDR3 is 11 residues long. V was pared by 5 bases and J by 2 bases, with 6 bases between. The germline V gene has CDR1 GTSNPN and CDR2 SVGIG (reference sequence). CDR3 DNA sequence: TGTGCCTGGGACGGAAACACTGAAGCTTTCTTT. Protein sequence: CAWDGNTEAFF.

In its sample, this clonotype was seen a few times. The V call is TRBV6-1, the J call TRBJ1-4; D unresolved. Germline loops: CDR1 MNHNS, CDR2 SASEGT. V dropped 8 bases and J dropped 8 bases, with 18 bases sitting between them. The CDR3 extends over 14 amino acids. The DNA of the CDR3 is TGTGCCAGCGCCTTAGGGAAGATGAGGGAAAAACTGTTTTTT. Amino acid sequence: CASALGKMREKLFF.

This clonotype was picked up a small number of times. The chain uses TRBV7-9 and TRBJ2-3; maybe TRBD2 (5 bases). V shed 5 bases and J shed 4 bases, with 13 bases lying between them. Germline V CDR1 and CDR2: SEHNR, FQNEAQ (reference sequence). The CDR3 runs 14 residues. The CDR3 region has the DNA TGTGCCAGCAGCCCGGACTCGGACGCAGATACGCAGTATTTT. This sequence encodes CASSPDSDADTQYF.

The CDR3 sequence is CASSPPSRGQGYEQYF. CDR3 nucleotides: TGTGCCAGCTCACCACCTTCCCGGGGACAGGGGTACGAGCAGTACTTC. V usage is TRBV18 and J usage is TRBJ2-7, with TRBD1 matching over 10 bases. The junction had 6 bases not matched to a gene; V was cut back by 0 bases and J by 4 bases. Looked up from germline, CDR1 is KGHSH and CDR2 is LQKENI. This CDR3 has 16 amino acids. The full variable domain, rest sourced from reference TRBV18 and TRBJ2-7, is NAGVMQNPRHLVRRRGQEARLRCSPMKGHSHVYWYRQLPEEGLKFMVYLQKENIIDESGMPKERFSAEFPKEGPSILRIQQVVRGDSAAYFCASSPPSRGQGYEQYFGPGTRLTVT.

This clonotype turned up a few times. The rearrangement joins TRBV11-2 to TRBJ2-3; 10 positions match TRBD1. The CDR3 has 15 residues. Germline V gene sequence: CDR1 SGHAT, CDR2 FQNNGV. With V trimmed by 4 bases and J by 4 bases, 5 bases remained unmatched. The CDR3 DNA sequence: TGTGCCAGCAGCTCCGGGACAGGGGACCCAGATACGCAGTATTTT. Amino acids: CASSSGTGDPDTQYF.

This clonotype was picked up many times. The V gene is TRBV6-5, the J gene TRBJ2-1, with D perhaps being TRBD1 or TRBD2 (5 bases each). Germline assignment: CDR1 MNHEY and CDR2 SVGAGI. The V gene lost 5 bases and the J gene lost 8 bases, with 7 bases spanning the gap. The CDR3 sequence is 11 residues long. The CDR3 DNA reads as TGTGCCAGCAGTAGAGGGGATGAGCAGTTCTTC. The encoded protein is CASSRGDEQFF.

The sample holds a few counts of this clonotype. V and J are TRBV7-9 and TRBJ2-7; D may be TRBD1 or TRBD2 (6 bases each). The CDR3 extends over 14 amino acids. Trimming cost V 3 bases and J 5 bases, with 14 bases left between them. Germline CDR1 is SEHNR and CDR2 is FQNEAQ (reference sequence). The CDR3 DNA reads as TGTGCCAGCAGCTTGTGGTCAGGGGAGGACGAGCAGTACTTC. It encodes CASSLWSGEDEQYF.

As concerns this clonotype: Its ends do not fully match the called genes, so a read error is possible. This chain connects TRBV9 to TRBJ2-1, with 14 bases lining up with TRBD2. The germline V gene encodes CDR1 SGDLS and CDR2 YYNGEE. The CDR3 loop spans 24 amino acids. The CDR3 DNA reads TGTGCCACCAGCGGAATGGACAGGGGAAGGGTGGGGACTAGCGGGAGAAGGTGGCGCAATGAGCAGTTCTTC. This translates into CATSGMDRGRVGTSGRRWRNEQFF.

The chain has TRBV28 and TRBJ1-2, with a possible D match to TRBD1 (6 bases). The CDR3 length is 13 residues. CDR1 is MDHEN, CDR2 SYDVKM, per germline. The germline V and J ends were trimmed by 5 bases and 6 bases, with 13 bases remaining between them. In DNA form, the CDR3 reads TGTGCCAGCAGTCATGCAGGGGTCGATGGCTACACCTTC. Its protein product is CASSHAGVDGYTF.

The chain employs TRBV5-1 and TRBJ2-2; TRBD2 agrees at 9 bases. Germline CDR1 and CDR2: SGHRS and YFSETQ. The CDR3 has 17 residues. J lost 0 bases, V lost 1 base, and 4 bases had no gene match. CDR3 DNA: TGCGCCAGCAGCTTGCAAGCGGGGGGCGCGAACACCGGGGAGCTGTTTTTT. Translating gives CASSLQAGGANTGELFF.

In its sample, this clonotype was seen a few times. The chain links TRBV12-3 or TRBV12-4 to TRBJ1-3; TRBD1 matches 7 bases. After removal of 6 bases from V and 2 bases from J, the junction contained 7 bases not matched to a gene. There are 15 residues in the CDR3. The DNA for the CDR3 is TGTGCCAGCAGGCTCCCGACAGGGACTGGAAACACCATATATTTT. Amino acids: CASRLPTGTGNTIYF.

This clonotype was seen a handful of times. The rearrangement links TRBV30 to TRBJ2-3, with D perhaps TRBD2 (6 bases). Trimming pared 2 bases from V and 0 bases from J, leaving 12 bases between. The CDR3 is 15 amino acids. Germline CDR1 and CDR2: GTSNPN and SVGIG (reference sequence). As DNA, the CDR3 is TGTGCCTGGAGTACGCAGGGACTTAGCACAGATACGCAGTATTTT. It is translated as CAWSTQGLSTDTQYF.

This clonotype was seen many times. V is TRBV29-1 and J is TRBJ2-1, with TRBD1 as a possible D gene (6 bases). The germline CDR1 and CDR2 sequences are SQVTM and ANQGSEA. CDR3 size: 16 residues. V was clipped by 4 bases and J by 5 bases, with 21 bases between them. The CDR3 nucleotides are TGCAGCGTTGGCTCACAACCTCAGGGGCGGGACAATGAGCAGTTCTTC. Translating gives CSVGSQPQGRDNEQFF.